This T cell receptor (beta chain) comes out of a study of OX40 agonist ivuxolimab in advanced cancers. Germline CDR1 is MNHEY and CDR2 is SMNVEV (reference sequence). The CDR3 covers 17 residues. After removal of 1 base from V and 6 bases from J, the junction contained 5 bases not matched to a gene. If patients had autoimmune disease history or systemic immunosuppression, they were excluded. This clone was detected only a few times. What it recognizes is unknown. Study-wide results and caveats: At 0.1 to 3.0 mg/kg and by week 6, CD4+ and CD8+ T cells in the blood had expanded clonally. Patients who responded partially at 0.1-3.0 mg/kg showed clonal expansion ranking among the lowest.

Repertoires were generated with immunoSEQ multiplex PCR, while TCRdb's copy carries only in-frame clones and drops some. Of tens of thousands of clones in the sample, approximately 86% were seen once. This sequence was found in an adult with an advanced solid tumor such as melanoma, head and neck, liver or kidney cancer. The chain uses TRBV27 and TRBJ2-1; TRBD2 aligns across 14 bases. Sequences were derived from CD4+ or CD8+ T cells sorted from blood, sampled in a trial of the OX40 agonist ivuxolimab. The CDR3 sequence: CASSLYPGLAGANEQFF. The CDR3 region has the DNA TGTGCCAGCAGTTTATACCCGGGACTAGCGGGGGCCAATGAGCAGTTCTTC.